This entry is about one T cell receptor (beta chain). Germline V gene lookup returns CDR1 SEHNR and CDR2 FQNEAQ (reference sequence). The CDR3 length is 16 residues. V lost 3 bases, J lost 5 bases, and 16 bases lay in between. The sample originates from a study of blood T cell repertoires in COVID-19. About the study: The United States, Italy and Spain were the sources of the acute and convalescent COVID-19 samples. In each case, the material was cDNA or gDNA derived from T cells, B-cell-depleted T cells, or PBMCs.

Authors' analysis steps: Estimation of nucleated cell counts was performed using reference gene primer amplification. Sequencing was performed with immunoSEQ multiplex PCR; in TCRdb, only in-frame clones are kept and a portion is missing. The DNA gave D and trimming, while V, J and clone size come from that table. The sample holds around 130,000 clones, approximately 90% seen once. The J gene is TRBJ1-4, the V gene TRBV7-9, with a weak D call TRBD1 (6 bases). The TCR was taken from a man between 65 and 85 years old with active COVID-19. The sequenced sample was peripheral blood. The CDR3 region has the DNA TGTGCCAGCAGCTTGGGGGCGGGCAGGACCAATGAAAAACTGTTTTTT. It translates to CASSLGAGRTNEKLFF.